This T cell receptor (beta chain) was recorded in a study of T cell repertoires in cytomegalovirus infection. On the study more broadly: Public TCR beta signature analysis indicated the presence of both CMV infection and matching HLA type.

Trimming left V 0 bases short and J 7 bases short, with 11 bases between. Per the germline V gene, CDR1 is SGHDT and CDR2 is YYEEEE. The CDR3 sequence is 13 residues long. One entry per CDR3 protein, called by TCRdb with MiXCR from the reads. The sample yields about 680,000 distinct CDR3 sequences, 20% to 25% seen once. Study-wide findings and caveats: Within the response measured ex vivo, HLA-C-restricted CMV-specific TCR beta clonotypes were dominant. Of the TCR beta families, the public ones yielded a cumulative frequency that identified carriers of CMV plus the relevant HLA.

This clonotype was counted many times. Its antigen is currently unknown. The chain has TRBV5-6 and TRBJ2-7; a weak D match, TRBD2 (5 bases). The receptor was isolated from a human donor in good health (CMV status not recorded). Some clones in this sample may be carry-over from other donors' samples. The sample comprised CD8+ T cells from PBMCs. CDR3 region: CASSLVGAREQYF. DNA for the CDR3: TGTGCCAGCAGCTTGGTGGGAGCGCGGGAGCAGTACTTC.